This record concerns one T cell receptor beta chain sequence. Antigen: not known. These data are taken from a study of response to subunit inactivated influenza vaccine. TCRdb re-called the RT-PCR reads with MiXCR, one entry per CDR3 protein. The data contain fewer than 700,000 distinct CDR3 sequences, 10% to 15% of them singletons. General study findings and limits: Only a handful of new T cells, the authors suggested, are recruited with each seasonal influenza vaccination.

Germline CDR1 reads MNHNS; CDR2 reads SASEGT. The CDR3 sequence is 14 residues long. The junction had 5 bases not matched to a gene; V was cut back by 6 bases and J by 2 bases. The specimen was PBMCs from blood, collected more than 35 days after vaccination. This sequence originates from a man aged 45-60 years who received an inactivated influenza vaccine. The V and J genes are TRBV6-1 and TRBJ2-7; 9 positions match TRBD2. As DNA, the CDR3 is TGTGCCAGCAGGACGGTAGCGGGAGCCTACGAGCAGTACTTC. Translated: CASRTVAGAYEQYF.